This entry is about one T cell receptor (beta chain). Antigen unknown. Reverse transcription of 0.5 to 1 ug RNA was performed with random hexamers. Using its own MiXCR run on the immunoSEQ multiplex PCR reads, TCRdb lists one record per CDR3 protein. The repertoire holds fewer than 95,000 distinct CDR3 sequences, with about 95% as singletons. This CDR3 is 14 amino acids long. Germline V lookup: CDR1 KGHSH, CDR2 LQKENI. The germline V and J ends were trimmed by 3 bases and 5 bases, with 13 bases remaining between them. This entry comes from a study of CD8 T cells in Susac syndrome. Across the whole study: Patients with Susac syndrome were therapy-naive, taking corticosteroids, with some also receiving intravenous immunoglobulin, or taking intravenous immunoglobulin alone at the time their blood was drawn.

Study-level points and caveats: Across the total CD8+ repertoires, around 15 Susac-specific public clones were detected, and across the CD8+ TEMRA repertoires, a few such clones were detected. The peak of CD8+ clonal expansion in Susac was seen in TEMRA cells and active patients.

The receptor's source is a human donor with Susac syndrome. Sequenced material: CD8+ T cells from PBMCs. The chain recombines TRBV18 with TRBJ1-2; D is ambiguous. CDR3 coding DNA: TGTGCCAGCTCACCTCCCACGGAGTCATATGGCTACACCTTC. It encodes CASSPPTESYGYTF.